This T cell receptor beta chain was observed in a study of T cell responses to AZD1222 COVID-19 vaccine. Study context: Doses given second, at about 4 or about 12 weeks, were pooled.

Notes on the study in general: Repertoire sampling was restricted to post-peak T cell response timepoints. Of spike-specific TCRs, nearly half reportedly target regions left unmutated in variants.

In the case of this clone: As yet, its antigen is unknown.

The repertoire was sequenced with immunoSEQ multiplex PCR; TCRdb's copy has only in-frame clones and lacks some. The data contain tens of thousands of clones, roughly 75% of them singletons. This CDR3 has 16 residues. The V gene's germline CDR1 is SGDLS and CDR2 YYNGEE. V lost 4 bases and J lost 2; bases outside the gene matches: 11. This TCR came from an adult in good health. The V and J genes are TRBV9 and TRBJ1-2, with 7 bases fitting TRBD1. The sample consisted of peripheral blood, taken on day 0 of AZD1222 vaccination. CDR3 amino acids: CASSRTGDVSNYGYTF. Here the CDR3 DNA reads TGTGCCAGCAGCCGCACAGGGGATGTTTCCAACTATGGCTACACCTTC.